This TCR beta chain was identified in a study of T cell responses to AZD1222 COVID-19 vaccine. General study findings and limits: Scientists sampled the repertoires only once the peak T cell response had passed. Baseline seropositives among AZD1222 recipients totaled only five or six. Two doses of AZD1222 preceded a rise in Spike-specific TCR breadth and depth.

The table came from immunoSEQ multiplex PCR; TCRdb's copy has only in-frame clones and leaves some out. The profile covers some 150,000 clones, with 88% appearing a single time and over 6% taken by the ten largest. This clone was detected a few times. Its matching antigen is unknown. This clonotype was sampled from an adult who had recovered from COVID-19. Sequences were derived from peripheral blood, sampled after recovery from COVID-19.

CDR3 DNA: TGTGCCAGCAGCTTGACAGGGGGAGGCACTGAAGCTTTCTTT. It yields the protein CASSLTGGGTEAFF. The chain joins TRBV7-3 to TRBJ1-1, with TRBD1 matching 9 bases. The CDR3 extends over 14 amino acids. Trimming cost V 3 bases and J 4 bases; bases outside gene matches: 3. From germline, CDR1 is SGHTA and CDR2 FQGTGA.